A single sample is the source of the 4 T cell receptor beta chains below, sequenced in a study of a mutant IDH1 vaccine in newly diagnosed glioma listed by TCRdb under 2021. For these receptors, no antigen is known. What this sample's time point label stands for: week 5, during vaccination. Each vaccine dose, consisting of 300 ug of a 20-mer mutant IDH1 peptide in Montanide, was administered subcutaneously with topical imiquimod. To prepare the library, the immunoSEQ multiplex PCR assay was applied. TCRdb obtained this table from immuneACCESS and retained in-frame rearrangements with V and J assigned. These tables miss some clones; where compared with another copy, unresolved V genes account for less than half of the shortfall, and the remainder is unexplained. The sample table shows 75,000 to 85,000 clones, and 91% are seen once. About 0.61% of the sample goes to the ten largest clones. The material sequenced was PBMCs, taken from a glioma patient whose treatment included an IDH1 peptide vaccine. The receptors were gathered from a woman aged 50 to 60 with glioma.

This clone appeared once. The chain couples TRBV29-1 to TRBJ2-7, with a possible D match to TRBD2 (5 bases). There are 14 residues in the CDR3. Between the trimmed V and J ends, which lost 0 bases and 8 bases, there was a span of 17 bases. Germline loops: CDR1 SQVTM, CDR2 ANQGSEA. CDR3 loop: CSVEEGATLRQQYF. In nucleotides, the CDR3 is TGCAGCGTTGAAGAGGGAGCGACCCTCAGGCAGCAGTACTTC.

V gene TRBV7-9 combines with J gene TRBJ2-1; 7 bases map to TRBD2. In germline, CDR1 is SEHNR, CDR2 FQNEAQ (reference sequence). With 4 bases clipped from V and 1 base from J, the junction kept 4 bases outside the gene matches. This CDR3 spans 15 amino acids. This CDR3 reads CASSSLAESYNEQFF. Here the CDR3 DNA reads TGTGCCAGCAGCTCTCTAGCGGAATCCTACAATGAGCAGTTCTTC.

The CDR3 region is CASSLVSGTGELFF. CDR3 bases: TGTGCCAGCAGCTTAGTTTCCGGCACCGGGGAGCTGTTTTTT. The chain carries TRBV7-9 and TRBJ2-2, with D hard to call. This CDR3 has 14 amino acids. V shed 1 base and J shed 4 bases, with 7 bases lying between them. Germline CDR1 SEHNR, CDR2 FQNEAQ (reference sequence).

V and J are TRBV7-9 and TRBJ2-7; 12 bases line up with TRBD2. The CDR3 contains 15 residues. V lost 5 bases to trimming and J lost 7 bases; unmatched junction nucleotides: 9. CDR1 and CDR2 (germline): SEHNR, FQNEAQ (reference sequence). This CDR3 is CASSTLAGGPREQYF. The CDR3 DNA follows: TGTGCCAGCAGCACGCTAGCGGGAGGGCCGAGGGAGCAGTACTTC. Using reference TRBV7-9 and TRBJ2-7 for the parts outside the CDR3, the full variable domain is DTGVSQNPRHKITKRGQNVTFRCDPISEHNRLYWYRQTLGQGPEFLTYFQNEAQLEKSRLLSDRFSAERPKGSFSTLEIQRTEQGDSAMYLCASSTLAGGPREQYFGPGTRLTVT.